This T cell receptor (beta chain) was sequenced during a study of cytomegalovirus exposure and HLA in healthy donors. Primers for the PCR totalled 60 Vbeta and 13 Jbeta. The repertoire was sequenced with immunoSEQ multiplex PCR; TCRdb's copy has only in-frame clones and lacks some. The sample consists of 150,000 to 200,000 clones, 70% to 90% of them appearing once. This CDR3 is built from 16 residues. The germline gives CDR1 ENHRY, CDR2 SYGVKD. The V and J ends lost 2 bases and 0 bases, in that order; junction bases with no gene match: 3. Sequenced input: PBMCs. V is TRBV10-3 and J is TRBJ2-7; the match to TRBD2 covers 11 bases. This clonotype originated in a woman between 18 and 29 years old in good health and CMV-seronegative. The CDR3 sequence: CAISEGTSGSSYEQYF. The CDR3 nucleotides read TGTGCCATCAGTGAGGGTACTAGCGGGAGCTCCTACGAGCAGTACTTC.